A single sample is the source of the 9 T cell receptor beta chains below, sequenced in a study of blood T cell repertoires in COVID-19. Measured with immunoSEQ multiplex PCR; TCRdb has only the in-frame clones, and not every one. This table has about 30,000 clones, 91% appearing once. The sample was peripheral blood. These receptors all stem from a human donor with active COVID-19. The donor label of this sample is uncertain.

The chain couples TRBV19 to TRBJ1-1, with D tentatively TRBD1 (5 bases). The germline V and J ends were trimmed by 6 bases and 5 bases, with 25 bases remaining between them. The germline CDR1 and CDR2 sequences are LNHDA and SQIVND (reference sequence). The CDR3 is made up of 17 amino acids. The DNA of the CDR3 is TGTGCCAGTAGCTATCTTCTGGGGCGTGGGGCTAATACTGAAGCTTTCTTT. As protein: CASSYLLGRGANTEAFF. The full variable domain, in which reference TRBV19 and TRBJ1-1 provide the parts outside the CDR3, is DGGITQSPKYLFRKEGQNVTLSCEQNLNHDAMYWYRQDPGQGLRLIYYSQIVNDFQKGDIAEGYSVSREKKESFPLTVTSAQKNPTAFYLCASSYLLGRGANTEAFFGQGTRLTVV.

The chain is built from TRBV27 and TRBJ2-3; 10 positions agree with TRBD1. V was pared by 5 bases and J by 4 bases, with 3 bases of the junction left unmatched. Looked up from germline, CDR1 is MNHEY and CDR2 is SMNVEV (reference sequence). The CDR3 runs 14 residues. The CDR3 sequence is CASSDRGQADTQYF. The CDR3 nucleotides are TGTGCCAGCAGTGACAGGGGGCAGGCAGATACGCAGTATTTT.

This chain joins TRBV23-1 and TRBJ1-5; tentative D call: TRBD1 (6 bases). TRBV23-1 qualifies as an ORF whose function is uncertain. V lost 4 bases to trimming and J lost 9 bases, with 19 bases between them. There are 15 residues in the CDR3. CDR3 in DNA: TGCGCCAGCAGTCGACCGGGCCAGGGGAGATGGCCCCAGCATTTT. It codes for CASSRPGQGRWPQHF.

This clone showed up just once. This sequence joins TRBV4-1 and TRBJ2-1, with 8 bases lining up with TRBD2. CDR3 size: 15 residues. In germline, CDR1 is MGHRA, CDR2 YSYEKL. The ends lost 6 bases at V and 4 bases at J; junction bases unmatched: 8. The DNA of the CDR3 is TGCGCCAGCAGATCCGTAGCGGGGTCTTACAATGAGCAGTTCTTC. This gives the protein CASRSVAGSYNEQFF.

The chain carries TRBV7-9 and TRBJ2-3; TRBD1 is a possible D gene (5 bases). The germline V gene has CDR1 SEHNR and CDR2 FQNEAQ (reference sequence). The V end was cut by 2 bases, the J end by 0 bases, with 9 bases between. This CDR3 contains 15 residues. CDR3 sequence: CASSLLPGSTDTQYF. The CDR3 nucleotides read TGTGCCAGCAGCTTACTTCCAGGGAGCACAGATACGCAGTATTTT.

V is TRBV12-5 and J is TRBJ2-5; 8 bases line up with TRBD1. The CDR3 loop spans 12 amino acids. The ends lost 6 bases at V and 5 bases at J; junction bases unmatched: 2. CDR1 is LGHNT and CDR2 is FRNRAP in the germline V gene. CDR3 DNA sequence: TGTGCTAGTGGGGACAGGGTGGAGACCCAGTACTTC. This gives the protein CASGDRVETQYF.

The chain combines TRBV25-1 with TRBJ2-1; 9 bases match TRBD2. The ends lost 3 bases at V and 0 bases at J; junction bases unmatched: 6. The CDR3 is 17 residues long. Germline assignment: CDR1 MGHDK and CDR2 SYGVNS. The CDR3 nucleotides read TGTGCCAGCAGTGAGTCGGCGGGAGGGATCTCCTACAATGAGCAGTTCTTC. Translated, it gives CASSESAGGISYNEQFF.

V is TRBV6-1 and J is TRBJ2-7; 7 bases align to TRBD1. Germline CDR1 and CDR2: MNHNS and SASEGT. J gave up 2 bases and V 1 base, and 2 bases lay outside the gene matches. The length of the CDR3 is 14 residues. CDR3 in amino acids: CASSEGGGPYEQYF. The CDR3 DNA reads TGTGCCAGCAGTGAAGGAGGGGGCCCCTACGAGCAGTACTTC.

The genes are TRBV11-2 and TRBJ1-1; 7 nucleotides match TRBD1. Germline loops: CDR1 SGHAT, CDR2 FQNNGV. J gave up 4 bases and V 0 bases, and 5 bases lay outside the gene matches. This CDR3 is 15 amino acids long. The chain's CDR3 is CASSLEAGGSTEAFF. CDR3 bases: TGTGCCAGCAGCTTAGAAGCAGGGGGAAGCACTGAAGCTTTCTTT.